Here is one T cell receptor beta chain with its context. TCRdb's copy holds only in-frame clones and misses some; the assay was immunoSEQ multiplex PCR. The table lists 100,000 or so clones, roughly 93% of them singletons, with about 3.9% in the top ten. The data were taken from a study of T cell changes during pregnancy in multiple sclerosis. CDR3 length: 13 amino acids. CDR1 is SGHRS, CDR2 YFSETQ, per germline. V was clipped by 0 bases and J by 5 bases, with 8 bases between them. This TCR came from a female donor with multiple sclerosis, enrolled in a pregnancy study. This sequence joins TRBV5-1 and TRBJ1-1; D is unclear. The material was peripheral blood, obtained in the first trimester of pregnancy. CDR3 in amino acids: CASSLGHGTEAFF. The CDR3, as DNA: TGCGCCAGCAGCTTGGGTCACGGGACTGAAGCTTTCTTT.